This T cell receptor beta chain originates from a study of T-cell memory formation after mild COVID-19. CDR3 length: 16 amino acids. The germline V gene has CDR1 SEHNR and CDR2 FQNEAQ (reference sequence). Trimming shortened V by 7 bases and J by 0 bases, and 16 bases separated the two germline ends. One entry per CDR3 protein results from TCRdb running MiXCR on the 5' RACE reads. The sample has around 310,000 distinct CDR3 sequences; roughly 13% are singletons. This chain links TRBV7-9 with TRBJ1-3; a possible D gene is TRBD1 (5 bases). This sequence originates from a man between 18 and 29 years old who had mild COVID-19 (a few samples of this study predate the infection). Cell type and time point are not known. Sequencing was done on a sample of PBMCs or a T cell subset sorted from them (not recorded which). CDR3 DNA sequence: TGTGCCAGCACCCAACCCGGGGCTAACTCTGGAAACACCATATATTTT. As protein: CASTQPGANSGNTIYF.